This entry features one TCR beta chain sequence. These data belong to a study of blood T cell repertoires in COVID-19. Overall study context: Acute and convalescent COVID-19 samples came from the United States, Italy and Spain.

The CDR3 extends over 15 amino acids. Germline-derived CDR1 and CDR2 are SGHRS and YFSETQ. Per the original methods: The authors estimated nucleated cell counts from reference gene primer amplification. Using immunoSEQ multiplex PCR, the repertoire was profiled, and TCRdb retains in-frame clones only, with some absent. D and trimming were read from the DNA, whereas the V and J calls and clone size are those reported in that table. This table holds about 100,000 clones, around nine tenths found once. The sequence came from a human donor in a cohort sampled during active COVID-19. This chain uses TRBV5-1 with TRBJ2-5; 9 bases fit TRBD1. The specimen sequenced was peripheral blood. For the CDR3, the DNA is TGCGCAACCAAAGGGGAACAGGGGGCTCGAGAGACCCAGTACTTC. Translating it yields CATKGEQGARETQYF. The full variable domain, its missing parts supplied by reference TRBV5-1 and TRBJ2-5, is KAGVTQTPRYLIKTRGQQVTLSCSPISGHRSVSWYQQTPGQGLQFLFEYFSETQRNKGNFPGRFSGRQFSNSRSEMNVSTLELGDSALYLCATKGEQGARETQYFGPGTRLLVL.